The subject of this entry is one T cell receptor beta chain. Germline V CDR1 and CDR2: MNHEY, SMNVEV (reference sequence). The J segment lost 4 bases and the V segment lost 4 bases, leaving 11 bases of the junction unmatched. This CDR3 comprises 16 residues. These data belong to a study of blood T cell dynamics during melanoma immunotherapy. About the research overall: Patients with metastatic melanoma got pembrolizumab or nivolumab-ipilimumab as first-line care.

As to time point: week 3, after first cycle of checkpoint inhibitor. Each bulk PBMC sample had around 360 ng DNA loaded. The table came from immunoSEQ multiplex PCR; TCRdb's copy has only in-frame clones and leaves some out. This sample has more than 4,500 clones, with just under 80% found just once. Sequences were derived from blood, sampled from a patient treated with checkpoint blockade. This sequence joins TRBV27 and TRBJ1-2; TRBD1 aligns across 8 bases. This sequence was found in a human donor with melanoma. CDR3 in amino acids: CASSWGFDRGLYGYTF. The CDR3 bases are TGTGCCAGCAGTTGGGGTTTTGACAGGGGCCTCTATGGCTACACCTTC.